Each of the 6 T cell receptor beta chains below was sequenced from the same sample in a study of T-cell reconstitution after alpha-beta-depleted transplantation in children. A TCRbeta library incorporating unique molecular identifiers was prepared. TCRdb recomputed calls from the PCR reads with MiXCR, one row per CDR3 protein. The sample holds some 640,000 distinct CDR3 sequences, approximately 17% seen once. The material was PBMCs from the stem cell graft donor, obtained from the stem cell graft. The receptors were gathered from a human donor who donated a stem cell graft to a child with acute myeloid leukemia.

The table lists this clonotype with a few counts. This rearrangement joins TRBV20-1 to TRBJ1-5, with TRBD1 identical over 9 bases. The CDR3 extends over 15 amino acids. The germline V gene encodes CDR1 DFQATT and CDR2 SNEGSKA (reference sequence). V trimming: 6 bases; J trimming: 1 base; junction bases outside the gene matches: 7. CDR3 amino acids: CSARTGDESNQPQHF. CDR3 sequence (DNA): TGCAGTGCCAGGACAGGGGATGAGAGCAATCAGCCCCAGCATTTT.

This clonotype was found a few times. This chain links TRBV7-9 with TRBJ2-5; TRBD1 or TRBD2 may be the D gene (5 bases each). Trimming left V 5 bases short and J 5 bases short, with 18 bases between. The germline gives CDR1 SEHNR, CDR2 FQNEAQ (reference sequence). The CDR3 runs to 15 residues. Here the CDR3 DNA reads TGTGCCAGCAGCCTTCCGGCGCAGGGAGAGGAGACCCAGTACTTC. Encoded protein: CASSLPAQGEETQYF.

This chain links TRBV4-3 with TRBJ2-7; D uncertain. This CDR3 has 17 amino acids. Trimming took off 2 bases at V and 0 bases at J, with 17 bases between the two ends. The germline gives CDR1 LGHNA, CDR2 YSLEER. In DNA, the CDR3 is TGCGCCAGCAGCCAATTGTTCTCGGGCATCAGCTCCTACGAGCAGTACTTC. Protein sequence: CASSQLFSGISSYEQYF.

V gene TRBV3-1 combines with J gene TRBJ1-1, with a weak D call TRBD1 (6 bases). Germline assignment: CDR1 LGHDT and CDR2 YNNKEL (reference sequence). The CDR3 contains 14 residues. V dropped 5 bases and J dropped 1 base, with 11 bases sitting between them. This CDR3 is CASSYGTSNTEAFF. The CDR3 DNA is TGTGCCAGCAGCTACGGGACATCGAACACTGAAGCTTTCTTT.

This clonotype was detected many times. V usage is TRBV5-6 and J usage is TRBJ2-1; D call uncertain. Trimming removed 3 bases at V and 8 bases at J, with 6 bases between. The CDR3 totals 11 residues. Germline V gene lookup returns CDR1 SGHDT and CDR2 YYEEEE. CDR3 sequence: CASSSAYEQFF. As DNA, the CDR3 is TGTGCCAGCAGCTCAGCTTATGAGCAGTTCTTC. The whole variable domain, remainder taken from reference TRBV5-6 and TRBJ2-1, is DAGVTQSPTHLIKTRGQQVTLRCSPKSGHDTVSWYQQALGQGPQFIFQYYEEEERQRGNFPDRFSGHQFPNYSSELNVNALLLGDSALYLCASSSAYEQFFGPGTRLTVL.

About this clonotype: Just one base apart from a much larger clone, this may be a read error. The chain carries TRBV12-3 or TRBV12-4 and TRBJ1-1; D not resolved. Deletions cut 3 bases from V and 0 bases from J, with 8 bases between. The CDR3 is 14 amino acids. CDR3 in amino acids: CASSFGSVNTEAFF. For the CDR3, the DNA is TGTGCCAGCAGTTTTGGCAGCGTGAACACTGAAGCTTTCTTT.